The rows below give T cell receptor beta chains drawn from one sample of a study of blood T cell repertoires in COVID-19. Method: immunoSEQ multiplex PCR; TCRdb's copy keeps in-frame clones and lacks some. This table holds approximately 300,000 clones, 85% found once. Sequencing input: PBMCs or T cells enriched from blood (not recorded which). Receptors originate from a woman aged 25 to 39 who had been exposed to COVID-19. The CDR3 runs from the conserved cysteine through the conserved F or W. D genes are given only for firm matches. Rows give clone size only sometimes, using once, few, many, or a class for an expanded clone.

V	size	D	J	CDR3	DNA
TRBV7-2	.	.	TRBJ2-5	CASSSMDSPYQETQYF	TGTGCCAGCAGCTCAATGGACAGCCCGTACCAAGAGACCCAGTACTTC
TRBV2	.	TRBD2	TRBJ2-3	CASTSGTDTQYF	TGTGCCAGCACTAGCGGAACAGATACGCAGTATTTT
TRBV28	.	TRBD1	TRBJ1-2	CASSSGQGGGYTF	TGTGCCAGCAGTTCGGGACAGGGTGGCGGCTACACCTTC
TRBV19	.	TRBD2	TRBJ2-5	CASKGLEGFQETQYF	TGTGCCAGTAAAGGACTAGAAGGGTTTCAAGAGACCCAGTACTTC
TRBV6-2/TRBV6-3	few	.	TRBJ2-3	CASSYVQTDTQYF	TGTGCCAGCAGTTATGTCCAGACAGATACGCAGTATTTT
TRBV11-2	.	.	TRBJ1-2	CASSRERTDGYTF	TGTGCCAGCAGCCGGGAGAGAACTGATGGCTACACCTTC
TRBV3-1/TRBV3-2	.	TRBD1	TRBJ2-5	CASSLSQGAGETQYF	TGTGCCAGCAGCCTTTCACAGGGGGCAGGTGAGACCCAGTACTTC
TRBV7-9	.	TRBD1	TRBJ1-1	CASSSRQGMNTEAFF	TGTGCCAGCAGCTCAAGACAGGGGATGAACACTGAAGCTTTCTTT
TRBV20-1	.	.	TRBJ2-7	CSAVTGAEQYF	TGCAGTGCTGTTACAGGAGCCGAGCAGTACTTC
TRBV7-9	once	TRBD2	TRBJ2-7	CASSFSTGLVHEQYF	TGTGCCAGCAGCTTCTCGACGGGACTAGTACACGAGCAGTACTTC
TRBV18	few	.	TRBJ2-1	CASSPLLANEQFF	TGTGCCAGCTCACCACTACTAGCAAATGAGCAGTTCTTC
TRBV7-3	few	.	TRBJ2-7	CASSLSVGSGYEQYF	TGTGCCAGCAGCTTATCCGTAGGGAGTGGCTACGAGCAGTACTTC
TRBV24-1	few	TRBD2	TRBJ2-7	CATSDAGASGVYEQYF	TGTGCCACCAGTGACGCTGGGGCTAGCGGGGTCTACGAGCAGTACTTC
TRBV2	.	.	TRBJ1-2	CASSEAREGGYTF	TGTGCCAGCAGTGAAGCACGGGAAGGTGGCTACACCTTC
TRBV5-1	.	TRBD2	TRBJ2-7	CASSLETSGSTSSYEQYF	TGCGCCAGCAGCTTGGAGACTAGCGGGTCTACAAGCTCCTACGAGCAGTACTTC
TRBV7-8	.	TRBD1	TRBJ2-7	CASSLAPRTGAYEQYF	TGTGCCAGCAGCTTAGCGCCAAGGACAGGGGCCTACGAGCAGTACTTC
TRBV28	.	TRBD1	TRBJ2-7	CASSFSDRERKYF	TGTGCCAGCAGTTTTTCGGACAGGGAAAGAAAGTACTTC
TRBV7-9	.	.	TRBJ1-3	CASSSGGSGNTIYF	TGTGCCAGCAGTTCAGGCGGGTCGGGAAACACCATATATTTT
TRBV4-2	.	.	TRBJ2-3	CASSQGAGGTDTQYF	TGTGCCAGCAGCCAAGGGGCAGGGGGCACAGATACGCAGTATTTT